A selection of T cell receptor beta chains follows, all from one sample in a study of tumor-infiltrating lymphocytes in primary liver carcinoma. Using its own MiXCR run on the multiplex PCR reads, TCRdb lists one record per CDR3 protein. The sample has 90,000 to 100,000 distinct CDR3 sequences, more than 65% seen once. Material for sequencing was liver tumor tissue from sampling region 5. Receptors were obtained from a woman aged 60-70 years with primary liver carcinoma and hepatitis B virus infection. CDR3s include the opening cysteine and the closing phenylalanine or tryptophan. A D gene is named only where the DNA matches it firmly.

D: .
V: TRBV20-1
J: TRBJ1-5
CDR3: CSALLGQHDQPQHF

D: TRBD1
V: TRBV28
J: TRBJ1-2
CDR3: CASSSVTGRGGSYGYTF

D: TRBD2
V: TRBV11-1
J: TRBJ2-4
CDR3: CASSFPGTSGTKNNQYF

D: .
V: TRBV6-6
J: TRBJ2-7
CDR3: CPSSYSKGYEQYF

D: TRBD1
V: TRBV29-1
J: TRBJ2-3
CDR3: CSVSGQGNTQYF

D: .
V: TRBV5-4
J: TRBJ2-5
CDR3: CASSPSGLSVQETQYF

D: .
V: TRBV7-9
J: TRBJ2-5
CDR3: CASSLDRLEETQYF

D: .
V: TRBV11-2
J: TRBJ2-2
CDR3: CVSSLGRTGELFF

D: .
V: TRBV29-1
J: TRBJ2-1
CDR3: CRVGSFSSYNEQFF

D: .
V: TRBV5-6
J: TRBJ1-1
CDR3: CVSTGGFTEAFF

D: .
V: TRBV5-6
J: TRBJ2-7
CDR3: CASSTKGRSSYEQYF

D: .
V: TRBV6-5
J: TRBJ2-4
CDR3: CASSPSESLNIQYF

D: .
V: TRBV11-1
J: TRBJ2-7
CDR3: CASSGKRATYEEYF

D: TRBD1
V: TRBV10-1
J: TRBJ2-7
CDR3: CASMPDRFYEQYF

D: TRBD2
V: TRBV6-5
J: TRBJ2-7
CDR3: CASRATLAWYPYEQYF

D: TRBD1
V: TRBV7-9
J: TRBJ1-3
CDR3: CAGSPAMTGRSDTIYF

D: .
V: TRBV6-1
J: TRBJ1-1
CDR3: CASSYDNTEAFF

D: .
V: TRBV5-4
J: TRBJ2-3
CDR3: CASSLVSGPTETQYF

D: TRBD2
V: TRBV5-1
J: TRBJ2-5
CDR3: CASSLAGGTFQETQYF

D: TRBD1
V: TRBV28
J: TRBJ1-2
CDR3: CASSRQGLGYTF

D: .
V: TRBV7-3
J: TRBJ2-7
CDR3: CAGSLSSVAAYEQYF

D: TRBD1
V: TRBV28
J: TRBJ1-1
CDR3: CASSPLTGFLYRAFF

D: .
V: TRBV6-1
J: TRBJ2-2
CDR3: CASSAVSMEPFF

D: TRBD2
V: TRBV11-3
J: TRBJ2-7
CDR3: CASSLGRGRGEMDEQYF

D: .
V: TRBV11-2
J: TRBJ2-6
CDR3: CASSLQSAGANLLTF

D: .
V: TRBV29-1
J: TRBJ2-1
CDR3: CSVHPLAHDTRNEQFF

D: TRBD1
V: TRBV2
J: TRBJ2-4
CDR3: CARGTGQNIQYF

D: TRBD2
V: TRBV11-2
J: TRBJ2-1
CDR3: CASSYGTSGGYNERLF

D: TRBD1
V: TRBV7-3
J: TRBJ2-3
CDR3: CVSSLTGGWGDTQYF

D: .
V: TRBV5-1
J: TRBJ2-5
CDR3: CASSLARGKETQYF

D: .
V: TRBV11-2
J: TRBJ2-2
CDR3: CASSLRVVSAGELLF

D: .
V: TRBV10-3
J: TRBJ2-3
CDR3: CAINEGFTDTQYF

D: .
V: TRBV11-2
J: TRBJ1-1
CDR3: CAINSRPTRGANTEAFF

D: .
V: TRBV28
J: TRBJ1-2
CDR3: CASHLLGAYGYTF

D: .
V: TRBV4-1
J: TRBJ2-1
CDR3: CASSRDFHNEEFF

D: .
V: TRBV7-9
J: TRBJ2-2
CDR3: CATRILGSGELFF

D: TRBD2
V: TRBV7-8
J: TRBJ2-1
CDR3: CTSSSSASGRVNERFF

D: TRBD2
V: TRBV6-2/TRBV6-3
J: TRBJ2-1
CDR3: CASSTRTSGSLSDEQFF

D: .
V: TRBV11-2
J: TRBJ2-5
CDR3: CASSPIRLVPETQYF

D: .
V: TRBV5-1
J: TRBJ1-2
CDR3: CASSLQRNYGHTF

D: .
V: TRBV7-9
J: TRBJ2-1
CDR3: CASTSGSYNEQFF

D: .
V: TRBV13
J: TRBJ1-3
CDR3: CASGHRDYGNTIYF